The following is a T cell receptor beta chain sequence with its context. Antigen specificity is unknown. The data belong to a study of cytomegalovirus exposure and HLA in healthy donors. Study-level points and caveats: Some V segments, TRBV6-2 and TRBV6-3 among them, were indistinguishable and were therefore excluded.

CDR1 is SGHTA, CDR2 FQGNSA, per germline. The CDR3 length is 15 residues. Trimming stripped 1 base from V and 1 base from J, with 10 bases between. Primers: 60 Vbeta forward and 13 Jbeta reverse. Here immunoSEQ multiplex PCR was the method, and the copy in TCRdb shows in-frame clones only, minus some. Its clone listing holds more than 130,000 clones. The gene calls are TRBV7-2 and TRBJ1-1; D not resolved. The clonotype comes from a man aged 40-49 years in good health and CMV-seronegative. The sequenced material came from PBMCs. CDR3 residues: CASSLVRVSNTEAFF. In nucleotides, the CDR3 is TGTGCCAGCAGCTTAGTCCGGGTCTCGAACACTGAAGCTTTCTTT. The whole variable domain, filled in from reference TRBV7-2 and TRBJ1-1, reads GAGVSQSPSNKVTEKGKDVELRCDPISGHTALYWYRQSLGQGLEFLIYFQGNSAPDKSGLPSDRFSAERTGGSVSTLTIQRTQQEDSAVYLCASSLVRVSNTEAFFGQGTRLTVV.